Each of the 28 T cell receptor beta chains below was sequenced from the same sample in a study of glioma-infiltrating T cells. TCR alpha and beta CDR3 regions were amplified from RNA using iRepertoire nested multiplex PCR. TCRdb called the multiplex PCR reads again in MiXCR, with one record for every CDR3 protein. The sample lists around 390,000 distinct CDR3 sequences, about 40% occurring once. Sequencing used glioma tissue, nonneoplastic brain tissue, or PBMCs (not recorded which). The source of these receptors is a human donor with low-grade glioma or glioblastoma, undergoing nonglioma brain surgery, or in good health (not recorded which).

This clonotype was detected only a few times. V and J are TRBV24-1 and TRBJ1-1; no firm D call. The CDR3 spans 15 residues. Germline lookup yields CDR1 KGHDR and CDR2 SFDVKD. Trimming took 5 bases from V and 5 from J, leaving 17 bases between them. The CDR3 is CATSVSGTERTEAFF. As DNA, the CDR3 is TGTGCCACCAGTGTCTCCGGCACAGAGAGGACTGAAGCTTTCTTT.

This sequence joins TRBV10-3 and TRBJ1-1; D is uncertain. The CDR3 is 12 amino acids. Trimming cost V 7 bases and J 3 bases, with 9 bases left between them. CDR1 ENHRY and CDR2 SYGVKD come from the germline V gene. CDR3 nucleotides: TGTGCCATCAAAACCCTGGACACTGAAGCTTTCTTT. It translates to CAIKTLDTEAFF.

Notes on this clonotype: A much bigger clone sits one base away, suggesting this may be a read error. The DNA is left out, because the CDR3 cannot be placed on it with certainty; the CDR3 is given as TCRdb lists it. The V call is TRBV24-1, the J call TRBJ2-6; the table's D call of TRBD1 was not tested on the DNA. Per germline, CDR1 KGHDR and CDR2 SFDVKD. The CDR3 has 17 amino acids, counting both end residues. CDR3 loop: CATHGGQVGSGANVMTF.

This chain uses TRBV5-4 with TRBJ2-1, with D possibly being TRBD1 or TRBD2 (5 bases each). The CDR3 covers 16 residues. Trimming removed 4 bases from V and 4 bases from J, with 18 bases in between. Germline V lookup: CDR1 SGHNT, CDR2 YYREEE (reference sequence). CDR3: CASSEGSLSVYNEQFF. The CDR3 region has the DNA TGTGCCAGCAGCGAGGGGTCCCTATCCGTGTACAATGAGCAGTTCTTC. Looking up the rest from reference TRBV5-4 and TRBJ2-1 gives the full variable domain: ETGVTQSPTHLIKTRGQQVTLRCSSQSGHNTVSWYQQALGQGPQFIFQYYREEENGRGNFPPRFSGLQFPNYSSELNVNALELDDSALYLCASSEGSLSVYNEQFFGPGTRLTVL.

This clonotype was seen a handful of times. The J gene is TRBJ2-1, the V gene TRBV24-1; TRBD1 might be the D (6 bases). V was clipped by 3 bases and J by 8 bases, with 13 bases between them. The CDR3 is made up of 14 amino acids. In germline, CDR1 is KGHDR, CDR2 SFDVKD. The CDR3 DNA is TGTGCCACCAGTGATACCACAGGGTGGGATGAGCAGTTCTTC. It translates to CATSDTTGWDEQFF.

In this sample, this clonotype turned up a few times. The CDR3 bases are TGTGCCACCGGGGGAGGTCGGCGGGAGACCCAGTACTTC. It is translated as CATGGGRRETQYF. V and J are TRBV2 and TRBJ2-5, with D possibly matching TRBD2 (6 bases). Looked up from germline, CDR1 is SNHLY and CDR2 is FYNNEI. This CDR3 comprises 13 residues. The V and J ends lost 10 bases and 5 bases respectively, with 17 bases between them.

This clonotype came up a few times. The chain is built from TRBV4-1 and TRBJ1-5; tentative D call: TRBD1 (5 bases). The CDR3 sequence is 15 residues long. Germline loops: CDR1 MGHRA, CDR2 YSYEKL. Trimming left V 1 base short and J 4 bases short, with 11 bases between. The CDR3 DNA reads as TGCGCCAGCAGCCAAGGGCAGGGTGGGAATCAGCCCCAGCATTTT. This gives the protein CASSQGQGGNQPQHF.

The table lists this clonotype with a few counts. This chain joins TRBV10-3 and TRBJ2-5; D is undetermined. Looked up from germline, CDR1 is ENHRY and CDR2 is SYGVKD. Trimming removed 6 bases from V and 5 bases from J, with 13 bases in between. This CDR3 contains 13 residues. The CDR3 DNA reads TGTGCCATCAGCTTAGACGGTGGGGAGACCCAGTACTTC. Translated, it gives CAISLDGGETQYF.

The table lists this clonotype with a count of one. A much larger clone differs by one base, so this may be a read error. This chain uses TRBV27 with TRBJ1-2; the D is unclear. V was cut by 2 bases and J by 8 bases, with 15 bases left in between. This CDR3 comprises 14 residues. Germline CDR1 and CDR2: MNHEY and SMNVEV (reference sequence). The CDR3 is CASSLASTERGYTF. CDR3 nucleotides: TGTGCCAGCAGTTTAGCTAGCACGGAAAGGGGCTACACCTTC.

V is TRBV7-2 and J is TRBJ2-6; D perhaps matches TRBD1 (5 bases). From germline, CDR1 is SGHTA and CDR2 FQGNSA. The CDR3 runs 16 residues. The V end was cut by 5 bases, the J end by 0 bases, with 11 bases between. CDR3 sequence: CASSPGFSSGANVLTF. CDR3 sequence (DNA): TGTGCCAGCAGCCCAGGGTTCAGCTCTGGGGCCAACGTCCTGACTTTC.

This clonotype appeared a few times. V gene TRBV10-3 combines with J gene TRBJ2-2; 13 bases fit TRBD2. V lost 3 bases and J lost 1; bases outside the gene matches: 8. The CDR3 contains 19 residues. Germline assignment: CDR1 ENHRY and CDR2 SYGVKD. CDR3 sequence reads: CAISDILAGGLENTGELFF. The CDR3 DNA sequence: TGTGCCATCAGTGATATACTAGCGGGAGGGTTGGAGAACACCGGGGAGCTGTTTTTT.

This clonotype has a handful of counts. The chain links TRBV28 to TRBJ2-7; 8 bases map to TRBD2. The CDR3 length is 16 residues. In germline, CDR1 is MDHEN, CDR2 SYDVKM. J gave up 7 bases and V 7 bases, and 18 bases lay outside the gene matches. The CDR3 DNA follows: TGTGCCAGCATTTGGGGTCCCGGGACTAGTATGGGAGAGCAGTACTTC. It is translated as CASIWGPGTSMGEQYF.

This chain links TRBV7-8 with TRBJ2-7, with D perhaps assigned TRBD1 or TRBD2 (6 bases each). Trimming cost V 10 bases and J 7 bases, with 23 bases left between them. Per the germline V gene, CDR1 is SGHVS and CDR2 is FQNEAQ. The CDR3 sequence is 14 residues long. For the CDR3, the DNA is TGTGCCACTTTAGGGGGGAGAATAAGCAATGAGCAGTACTTC. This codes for CATLGGRISNEQYF.

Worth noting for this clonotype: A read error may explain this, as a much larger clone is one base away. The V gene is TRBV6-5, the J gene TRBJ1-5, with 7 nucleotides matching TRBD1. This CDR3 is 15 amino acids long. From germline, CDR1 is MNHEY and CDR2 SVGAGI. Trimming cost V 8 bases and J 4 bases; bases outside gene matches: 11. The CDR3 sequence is CASFWDRNRNQPQHF. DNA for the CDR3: TGTGCCAGCTTTTGGGACAGAAATAGAAATCAGCCCCAGCATTTT.

CDR3 DNA: TGTGCCAGCAGTAAGGACCCTACCTACGAGCAGTACTTC. Translating it yields CASSKDPTYEQYF. This chain links TRBV6-1 with TRBJ2-7; no reliable D call. V gave up 5 bases and J gave up 2 bases, with 10 bases separating them. Germline loops: CDR1 MNHNS, CDR2 SASEGT. This CDR3 contains 13 residues.

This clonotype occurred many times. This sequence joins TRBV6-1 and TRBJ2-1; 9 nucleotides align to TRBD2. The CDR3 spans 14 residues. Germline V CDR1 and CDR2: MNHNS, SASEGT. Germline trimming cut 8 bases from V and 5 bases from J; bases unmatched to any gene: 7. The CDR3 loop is CASGEAGGDNEQFF. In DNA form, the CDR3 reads TGTGCCAGCGGAGAAGCGGGGGGCGACAATGAGCAGTTCTTC.

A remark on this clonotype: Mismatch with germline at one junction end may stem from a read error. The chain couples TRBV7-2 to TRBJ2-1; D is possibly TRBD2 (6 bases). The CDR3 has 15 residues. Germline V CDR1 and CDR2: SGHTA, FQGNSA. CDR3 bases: TGTGCCAGCAGCTTTGGCGCGGAGGGCTACAATGAGCAGCTCTTC. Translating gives CASSFGAEGYNEQLF.

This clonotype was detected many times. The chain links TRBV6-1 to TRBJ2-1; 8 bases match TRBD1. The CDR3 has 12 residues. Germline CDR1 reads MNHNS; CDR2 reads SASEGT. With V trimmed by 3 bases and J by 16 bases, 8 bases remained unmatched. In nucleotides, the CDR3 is TGTGCCAGCAGTGAGAACAGGGGGTTTGAATTCTTC. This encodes CASSENRGFEFF.

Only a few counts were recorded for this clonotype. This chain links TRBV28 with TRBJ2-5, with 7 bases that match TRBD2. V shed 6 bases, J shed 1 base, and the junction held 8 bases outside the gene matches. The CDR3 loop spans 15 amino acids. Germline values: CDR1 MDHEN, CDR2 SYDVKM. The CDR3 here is CASSPTSHPQETQYF. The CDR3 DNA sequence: TGTGCCAGCAGCCCGACTAGCCATCCCCAAGAGACCCAGTACTTC.

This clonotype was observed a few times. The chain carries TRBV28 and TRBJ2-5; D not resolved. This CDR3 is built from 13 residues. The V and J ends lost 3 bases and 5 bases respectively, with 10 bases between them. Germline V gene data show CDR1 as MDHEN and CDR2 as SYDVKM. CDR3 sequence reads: CASSLDVGETQYF. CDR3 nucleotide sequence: TGTGCCAGCAGTTTGGACGTCGGGGAGACCCAGTACTTC.

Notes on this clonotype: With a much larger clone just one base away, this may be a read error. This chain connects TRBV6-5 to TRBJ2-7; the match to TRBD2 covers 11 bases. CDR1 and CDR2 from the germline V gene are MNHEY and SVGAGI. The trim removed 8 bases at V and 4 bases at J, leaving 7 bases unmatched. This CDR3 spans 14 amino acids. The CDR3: CASGGGTSGYEQYF. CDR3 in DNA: TGTGCCAGCGGGGGCGGGACTAGCGGTTACGAGCAGTACTTC.

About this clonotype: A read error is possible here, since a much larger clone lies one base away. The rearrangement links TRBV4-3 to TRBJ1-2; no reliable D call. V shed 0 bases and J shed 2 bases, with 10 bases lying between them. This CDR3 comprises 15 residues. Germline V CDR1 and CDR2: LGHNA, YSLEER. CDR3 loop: CASSQDVVQNYGYTF. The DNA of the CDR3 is TGCGCCAGCAGCCAAGATGTAGTACAGAACTATGGCTACACCTTC.

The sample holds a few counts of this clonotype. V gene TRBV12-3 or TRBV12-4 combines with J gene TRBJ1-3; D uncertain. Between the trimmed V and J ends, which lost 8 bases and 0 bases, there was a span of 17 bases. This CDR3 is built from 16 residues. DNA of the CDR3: TGTGCCAGCGCGTCTTCTCGGGCCTTCTCTGGAAACACCATATATTTT. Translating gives CASASSRAFSGNTIYF.

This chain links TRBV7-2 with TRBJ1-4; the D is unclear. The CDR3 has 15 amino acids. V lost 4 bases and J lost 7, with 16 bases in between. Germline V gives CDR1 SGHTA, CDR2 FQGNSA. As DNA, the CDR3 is TGTGCCAGCAGCTCCTCACCCTCCGGAAGTGAAAAACTGTTTTTT. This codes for CASSSSPSGSEKLFF.

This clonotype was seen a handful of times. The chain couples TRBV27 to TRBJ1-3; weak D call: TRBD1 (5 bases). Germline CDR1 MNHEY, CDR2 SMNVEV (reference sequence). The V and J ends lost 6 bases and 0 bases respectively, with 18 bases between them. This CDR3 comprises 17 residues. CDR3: CASSPLFTGNSGNTIYF. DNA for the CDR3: TGTGCCAGCAGCCCCCTTTTTACAGGAAACTCTGGAAACACCATATATTTT.

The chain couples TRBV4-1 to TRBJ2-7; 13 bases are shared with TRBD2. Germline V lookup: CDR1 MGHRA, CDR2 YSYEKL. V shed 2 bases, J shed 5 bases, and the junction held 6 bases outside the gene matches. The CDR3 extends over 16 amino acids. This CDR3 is CASSQIGTSGTDEQYF. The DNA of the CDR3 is TGCGCCAGCAGCCAAATCGGGACTAGCGGGACCGACGAGCAGTACTTC.

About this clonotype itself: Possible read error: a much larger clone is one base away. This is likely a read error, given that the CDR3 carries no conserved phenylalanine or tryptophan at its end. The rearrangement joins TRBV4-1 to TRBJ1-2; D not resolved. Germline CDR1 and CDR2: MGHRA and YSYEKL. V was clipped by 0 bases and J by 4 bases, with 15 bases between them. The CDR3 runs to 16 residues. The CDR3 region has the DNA TGCGCCAGCAGCCAAGACTTTCTGGGGTTGGTCTATGGCTACACCCTC. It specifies CASSQDFLGLVYGYTL.

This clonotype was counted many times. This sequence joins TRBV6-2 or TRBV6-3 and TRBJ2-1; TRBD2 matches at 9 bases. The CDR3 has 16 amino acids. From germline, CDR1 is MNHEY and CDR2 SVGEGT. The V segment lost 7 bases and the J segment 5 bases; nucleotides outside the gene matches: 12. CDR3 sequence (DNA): TGTGCCAGCACCTCCATCGGGACTAGCAGAAACAATGAGCAGTTCTTC. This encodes CASTSIGTSRNNEQFF.